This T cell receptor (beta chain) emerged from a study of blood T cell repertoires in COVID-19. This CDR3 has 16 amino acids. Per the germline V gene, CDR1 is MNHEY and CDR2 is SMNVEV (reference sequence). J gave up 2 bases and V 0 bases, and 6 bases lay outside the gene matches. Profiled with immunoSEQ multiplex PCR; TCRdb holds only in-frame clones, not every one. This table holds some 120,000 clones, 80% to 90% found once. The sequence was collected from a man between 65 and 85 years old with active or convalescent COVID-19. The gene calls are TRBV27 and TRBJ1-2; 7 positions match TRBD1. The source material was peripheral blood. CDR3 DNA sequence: TGTGCCAGCAGTTTATCACGACAGGGCTTAAACTATGGCTACACCTTC. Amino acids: CASSLSRQGLNYGYTF.